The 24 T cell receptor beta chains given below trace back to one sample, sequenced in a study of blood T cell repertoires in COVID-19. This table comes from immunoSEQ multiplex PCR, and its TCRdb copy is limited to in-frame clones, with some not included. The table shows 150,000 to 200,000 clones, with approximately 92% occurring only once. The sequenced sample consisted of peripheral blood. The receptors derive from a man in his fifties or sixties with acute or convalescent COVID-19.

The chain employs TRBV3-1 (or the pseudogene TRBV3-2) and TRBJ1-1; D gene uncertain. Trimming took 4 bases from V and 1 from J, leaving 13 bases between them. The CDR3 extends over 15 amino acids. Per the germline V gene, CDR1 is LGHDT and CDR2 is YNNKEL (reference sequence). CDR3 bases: TGTGCCAGCAGCCCTCAGCCACAGAAGAACACTGAAGCTTTCTTT. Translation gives CASSPQPQKNTEAFF.

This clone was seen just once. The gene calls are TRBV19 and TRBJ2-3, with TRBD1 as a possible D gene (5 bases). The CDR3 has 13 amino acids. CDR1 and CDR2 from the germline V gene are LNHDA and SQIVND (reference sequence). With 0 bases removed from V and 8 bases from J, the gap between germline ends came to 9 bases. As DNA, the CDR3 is TGTGCCAGTAGTATAGAGGAGCAGGGTACGCAGTATTTT. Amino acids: CASSIEEQGTQYF.

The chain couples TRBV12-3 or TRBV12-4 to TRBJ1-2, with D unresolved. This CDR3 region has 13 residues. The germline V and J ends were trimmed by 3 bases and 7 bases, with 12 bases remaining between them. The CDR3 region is CASSFAQSSGYTF. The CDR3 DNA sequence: TGTGCCAGCAGTTTTGCCCAATCGAGTGGCTACACCTTC.

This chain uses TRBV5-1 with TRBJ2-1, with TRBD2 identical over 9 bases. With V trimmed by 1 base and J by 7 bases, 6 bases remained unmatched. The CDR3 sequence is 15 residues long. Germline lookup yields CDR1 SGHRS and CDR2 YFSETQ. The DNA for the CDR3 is TGCGCCAGCAGCTTGCTGGCTAGCGGGAAGAATGAGCAGTTCTTC. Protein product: CASSLLASGKNEQFF.

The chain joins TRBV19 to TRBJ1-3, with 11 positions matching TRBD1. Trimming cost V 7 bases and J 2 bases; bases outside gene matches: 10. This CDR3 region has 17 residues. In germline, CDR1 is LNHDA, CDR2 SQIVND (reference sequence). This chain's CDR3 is CASTTGQGVDAGNTIYF. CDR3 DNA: TGTGCCAGTACGACGGGACAGGGGGTAGATGCTGGAAACACCATATATTTT. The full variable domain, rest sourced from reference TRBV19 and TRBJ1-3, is DGGITQSPKYLFRKEGQNVTLSCEQNLNHDAMYWYRQDPGQGLRLIYYSQIVNDFQKGDIAEGYSVSREKKESFPLTVTSAQKNPTAFYLCASTTGQGVDAGNTIYFGEGSWLTVV.

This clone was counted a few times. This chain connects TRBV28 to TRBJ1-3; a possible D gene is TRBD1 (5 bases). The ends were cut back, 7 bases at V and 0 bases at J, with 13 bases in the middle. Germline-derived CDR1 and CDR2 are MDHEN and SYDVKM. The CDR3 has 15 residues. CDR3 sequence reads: CASKTTGDSGNTIYF. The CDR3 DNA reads TGTGCCAGCAAGACCACAGGAGACTCTGGAAACACCATATATTTT. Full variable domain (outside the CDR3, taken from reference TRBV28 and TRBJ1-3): DVKVTQSSRYLVKRTGEKVFLECVQDMDHENMFWYRQDPGLGLRLIYFSYDVKMKEKGDIPEGYSVSREKKERFSLILESASTNQTSMYLCASKTTGDSGNTIYFGEGSWLTVV.

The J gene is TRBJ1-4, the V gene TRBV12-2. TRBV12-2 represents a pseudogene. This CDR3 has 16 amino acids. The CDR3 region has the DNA TGTGCAAGTCGCTTAGCGAAGAGGGCTGATCGGGGAAAACTGTTTTTT. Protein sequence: CASRLAKRADRGKLFF.

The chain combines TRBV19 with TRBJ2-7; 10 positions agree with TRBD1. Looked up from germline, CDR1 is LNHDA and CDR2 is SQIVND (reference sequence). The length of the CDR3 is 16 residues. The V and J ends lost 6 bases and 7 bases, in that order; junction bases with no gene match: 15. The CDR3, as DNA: TGTGCCAGTAGCCCCGGATGGACAGGGGGTTTTCGAGAGCAGTACTTC. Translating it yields CASSPGWTGGFREQYF.

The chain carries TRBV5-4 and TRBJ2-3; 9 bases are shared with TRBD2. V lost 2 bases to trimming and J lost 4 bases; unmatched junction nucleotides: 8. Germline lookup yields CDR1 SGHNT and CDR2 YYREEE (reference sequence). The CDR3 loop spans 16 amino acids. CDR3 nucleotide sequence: TGTGCCAGCAGCTTAGCTAGCGGGACCAGGGCAGATACGCAGTATTTT. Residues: CASSLASGTRADTQYF.

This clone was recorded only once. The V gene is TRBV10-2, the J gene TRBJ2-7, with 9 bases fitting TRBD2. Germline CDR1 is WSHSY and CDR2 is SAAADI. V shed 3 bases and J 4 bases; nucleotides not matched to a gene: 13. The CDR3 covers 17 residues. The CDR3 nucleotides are TGCGCCAGCAGTGACCGCGGGGGGGCGAGGGTGTCTTACGAGCAGTACTTC. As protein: CASSDRGGARVSYEQYF.

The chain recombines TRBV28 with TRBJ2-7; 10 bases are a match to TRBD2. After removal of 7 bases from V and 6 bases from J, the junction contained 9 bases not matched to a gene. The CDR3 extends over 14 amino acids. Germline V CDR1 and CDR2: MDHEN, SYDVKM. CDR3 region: CASTLSGRAREQYF. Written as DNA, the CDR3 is TGTGCCAGCACCCTCAGCGGGAGGGCTCGCGAGCAGTACTTC.

CDR3 protein: CSAENPGQGREKLFF. The CDR3 DNA follows: TGCAGCGCTGAGAATCCGGGACAGGGGCGTGAAAAACTGTTTTTT. The genes are TRBV29-1 and TRBJ1-4, with TRBD1 identical over 10 bases. V shed 7 bases, J shed 7 bases, and the junction held 12 bases outside the gene matches. The CDR3 is made up of 15 amino acids. CDR1 is SQVTM and CDR2 is ANQGSEA in the germline V gene.

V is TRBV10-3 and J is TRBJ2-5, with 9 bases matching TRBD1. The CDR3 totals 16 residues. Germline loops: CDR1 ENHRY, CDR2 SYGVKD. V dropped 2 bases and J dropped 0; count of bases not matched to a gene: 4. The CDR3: CAISERGTGYQETQYF. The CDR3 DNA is TGTGCCATCAGTGAGAGGGGGACAGGGTACCAAGAGACCCAGTACTTC.

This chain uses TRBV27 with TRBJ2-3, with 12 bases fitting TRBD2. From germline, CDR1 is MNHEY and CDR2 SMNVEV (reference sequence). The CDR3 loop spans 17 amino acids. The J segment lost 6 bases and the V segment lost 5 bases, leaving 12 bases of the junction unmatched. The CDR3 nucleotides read TGTGCCAGCAGTGACCTAGCGGGAGGGCCAGGGGTGGATACGCAGTATTTT. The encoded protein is CASSDLAGGPGVDTQYF.

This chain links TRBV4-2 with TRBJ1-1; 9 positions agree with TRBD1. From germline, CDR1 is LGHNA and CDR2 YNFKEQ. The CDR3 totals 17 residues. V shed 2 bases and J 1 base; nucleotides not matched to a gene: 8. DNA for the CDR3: TGTGCCAGCAGCCAACCAGGGACAGGGAGGGCGAACACTGAAGCTTTCTTT. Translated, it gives CASSQPGTGRANTEAFF.

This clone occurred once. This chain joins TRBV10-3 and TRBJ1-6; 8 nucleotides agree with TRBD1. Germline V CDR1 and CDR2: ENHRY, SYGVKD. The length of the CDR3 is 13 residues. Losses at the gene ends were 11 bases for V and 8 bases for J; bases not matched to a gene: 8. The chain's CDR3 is CALAQGEYSPLHF. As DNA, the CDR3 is TGTGCCCTCGCACAGGGGGAGTATTCACCCCTCCACTTT.

CDR3 nucleotides: TGTGCCAGCAGCAGGACAGGTTTTGGCAATCAGCCCCAGCATTTT. Residues: CASSRTGFGNQPQHF. This rearrangement joins TRBV3-1 (or the pseudogene TRBV3-2) to TRBJ1-5; the match to TRBD1 covers 7 bases. The CDR3 loop spans 15 amino acids. In germline, CDR1 is LGHDT, CDR2 YNNKEL (reference sequence). The ends lost 5 bases at V and 2 bases at J; junction bases unmatched: 6.

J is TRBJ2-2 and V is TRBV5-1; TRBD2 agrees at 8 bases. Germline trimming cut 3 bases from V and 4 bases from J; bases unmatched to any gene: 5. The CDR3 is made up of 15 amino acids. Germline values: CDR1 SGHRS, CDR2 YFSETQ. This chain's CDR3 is CASSSGGAGTGELFF. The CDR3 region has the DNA TGCGCCAGCAGCTCCGGGGGGGCGGGCACCGGGGAGCTGTTTTTT.

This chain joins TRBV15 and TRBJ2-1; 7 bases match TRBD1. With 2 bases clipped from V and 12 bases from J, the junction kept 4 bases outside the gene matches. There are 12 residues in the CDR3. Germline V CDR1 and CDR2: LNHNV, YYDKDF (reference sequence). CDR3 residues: CATSRNRDRQFF. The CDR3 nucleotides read TGTGCCACCAGCAGAAACCGGGACAGGCAGTTCTTC.

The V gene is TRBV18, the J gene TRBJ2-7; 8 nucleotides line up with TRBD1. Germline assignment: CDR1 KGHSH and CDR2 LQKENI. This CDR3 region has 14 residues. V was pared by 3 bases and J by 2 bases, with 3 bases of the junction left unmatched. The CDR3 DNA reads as TGTGCCAGCTCACCGGACAGGGCAGCCTACGAGCAGTACTTC. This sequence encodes CASSPDRAAYEQYF.

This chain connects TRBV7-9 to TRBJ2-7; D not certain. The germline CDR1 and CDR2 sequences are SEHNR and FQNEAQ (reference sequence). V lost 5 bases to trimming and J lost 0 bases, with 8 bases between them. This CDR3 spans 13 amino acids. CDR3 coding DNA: TGTGCCAGCAGCCCAACCGGCTCCTACGAGCAGTACGTC. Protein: CASSPTGSYEQYV.

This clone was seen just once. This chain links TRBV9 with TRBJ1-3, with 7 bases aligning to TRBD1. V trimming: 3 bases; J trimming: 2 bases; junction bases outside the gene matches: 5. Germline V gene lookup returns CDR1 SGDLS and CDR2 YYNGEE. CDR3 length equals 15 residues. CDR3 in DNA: TGTGCCAGCAGCGGCACGACAGGGACTGGAAACACCATATATTTT. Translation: CASSGTTGTGNTIYF.

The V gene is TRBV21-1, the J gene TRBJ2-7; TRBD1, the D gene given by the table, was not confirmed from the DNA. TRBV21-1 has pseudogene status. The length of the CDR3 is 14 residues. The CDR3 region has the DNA TGTGCCAGCAGCAAAGGGGGGACATTATACGAGCAGTACGTC. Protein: CASSKGGTLYEQYV.

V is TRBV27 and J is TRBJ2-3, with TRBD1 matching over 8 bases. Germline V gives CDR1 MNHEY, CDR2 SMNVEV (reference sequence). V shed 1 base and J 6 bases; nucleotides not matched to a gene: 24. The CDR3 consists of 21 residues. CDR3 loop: CASSLYVFCELGTGVSDTQYF. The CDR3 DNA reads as TGTGCCAGCAGTTTATATGTCTTTTGTGAGCTCGGGACAGGTGTTTCGGATACGCAGTATTTT.